This T cell receptor beta chain is drawn from a study of blood T cells in healthy people across ages. Findings of the study overall: Aged donors had fewer naive CD4+ cells and lower diversity than long-lived donors.

On this clonotype itself: Its cognate antigen is unknown.

Then a second PCR, running roughly 7 to 11 cycles, was carried out with a sample-barcoded 5' primer and a J-beta primer mix. TCRdb analysed the 5' RACE reads with MiXCR anew, one entry per CDR3 protein. The table has about 1.8 million distinct CDR3 sequences, less than 50% seen once; the top ten hold roughly 2%. This CDR3 is built from 16 residues. The trim removed 4 bases at V and 2 bases at J, leaving 6 bases unmatched. The germline V gene has CDR1 SGHRS and CDR2 YFSETQ. The amount of total RNA extracted per sample was at least 6 micrograms. The sequenced material came from blood. The V gene is TRBV5-1, the J gene TRBJ1-2; the match to TRBD1 covers 12 bases. The receptor's source is a woman in her thirties or forties in good health. The CDR3 nucleotides read TGCGCCAGCAGCAGAACGGGACAGGGGGCCAACTATGGCTACACCTTC. This gives the protein CASSRTGQGANYGYTF.